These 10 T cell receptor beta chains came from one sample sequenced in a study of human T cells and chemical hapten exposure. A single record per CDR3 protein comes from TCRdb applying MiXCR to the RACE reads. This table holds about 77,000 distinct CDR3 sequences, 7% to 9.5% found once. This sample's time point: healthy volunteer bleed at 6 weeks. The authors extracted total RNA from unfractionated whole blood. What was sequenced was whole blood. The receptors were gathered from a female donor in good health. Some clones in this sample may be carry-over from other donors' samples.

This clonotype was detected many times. The CDR3 DNA follows: TGCAGTGCTAGAGACCAAAACAACTATGGCTACACCTTC. Translated: CSARDQNNYGYTF. This chain links TRBV20-1 with TRBJ1-2, with no clear D. The germline V and J ends were trimmed by 0 bases and 2 bases, with 7 bases remaining between them. Germline V gene data show CDR1 as DFQATT and CDR2 as SNEGSKA (reference sequence). The CDR3 covers 13 residues.

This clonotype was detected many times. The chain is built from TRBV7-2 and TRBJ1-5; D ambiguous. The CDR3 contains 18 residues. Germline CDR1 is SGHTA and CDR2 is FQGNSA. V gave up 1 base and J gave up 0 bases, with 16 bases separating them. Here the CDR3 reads CASSLVGRSPNSNQPQHF. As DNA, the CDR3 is TGTGCCAGCAGCTTAGTTGGCAGGTCCCCTAATAGCAATCAGCCCCAGCATTTT.

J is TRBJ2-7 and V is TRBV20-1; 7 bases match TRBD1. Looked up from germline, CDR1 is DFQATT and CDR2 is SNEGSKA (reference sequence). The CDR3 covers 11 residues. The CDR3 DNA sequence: TGCAGCCTACACCAGGGGGACGAGCAGTACTTC. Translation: CSLHQGDEQYF.

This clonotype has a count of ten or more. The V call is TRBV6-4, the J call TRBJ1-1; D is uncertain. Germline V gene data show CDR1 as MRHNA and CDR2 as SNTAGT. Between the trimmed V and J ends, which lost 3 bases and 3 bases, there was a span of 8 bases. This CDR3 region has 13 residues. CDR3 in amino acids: CASSEHGYTEAFF. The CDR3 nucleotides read TGTGCCAGCAGTGAACACGGGTACACTGAAGCTTTCTTT.

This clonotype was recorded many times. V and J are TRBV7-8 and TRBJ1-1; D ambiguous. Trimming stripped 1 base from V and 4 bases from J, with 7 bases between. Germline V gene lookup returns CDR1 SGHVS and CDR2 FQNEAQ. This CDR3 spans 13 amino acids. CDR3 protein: CASSLDGVTEAFF. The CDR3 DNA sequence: TGTGCCAGCAGCTTAGACGGGGTCACTGAAGCTTTCTTT.

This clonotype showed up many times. This CDR3 is CASSPRTGNSPLHF. The CDR3 DNA is TGTGCCAGCAGCCCGAGGACAGGGAATTCACCCCTCCACTTT. The V call is TRBV3-1, the J call TRBJ1-6, with 8 bases fitting TRBD1. J lost 7 bases, V lost 4 bases, and 3 bases had no gene match. CDR1 and CDR2 from the germline V gene are LGHDT and YNNKEL (reference sequence). The CDR3 loop spans 14 amino acids.

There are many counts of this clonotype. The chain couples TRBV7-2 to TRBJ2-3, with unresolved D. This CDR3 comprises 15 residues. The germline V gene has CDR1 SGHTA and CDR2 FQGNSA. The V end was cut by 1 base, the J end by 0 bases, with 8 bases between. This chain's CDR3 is CASSLVASSTDTQYF. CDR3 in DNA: TGTGCCAGCAGCTTAGTGGCAAGTAGCACAGATACGCAGTATTTT.

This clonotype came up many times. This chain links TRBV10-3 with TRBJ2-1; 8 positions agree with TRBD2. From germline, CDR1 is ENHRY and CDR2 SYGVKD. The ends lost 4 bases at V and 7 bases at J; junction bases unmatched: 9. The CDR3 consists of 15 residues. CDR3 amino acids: CAISGSGGGLNEQFF. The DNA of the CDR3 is TGTGCCATCAGTGGGAGCGGCGGGGGGCTGAATGAGCAGTTCTTC.

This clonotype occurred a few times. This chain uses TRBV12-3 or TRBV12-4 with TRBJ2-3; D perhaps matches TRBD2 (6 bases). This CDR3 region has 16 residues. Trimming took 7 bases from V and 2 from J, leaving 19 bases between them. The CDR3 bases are TGTGCCAGCACCGAGGACGGGGGACGGACCACAGATACGCAGTATTTT. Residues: CASTEDGGRTTDTQYF.

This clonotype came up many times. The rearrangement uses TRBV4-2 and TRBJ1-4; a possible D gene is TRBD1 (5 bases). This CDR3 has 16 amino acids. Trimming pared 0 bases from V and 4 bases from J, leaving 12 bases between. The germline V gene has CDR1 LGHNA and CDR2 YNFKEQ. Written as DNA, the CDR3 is TGTGCCAGCAGCCAAGAAATTCGGGGCTATAATGAAAAACTGTTTTTT. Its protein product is CASSQEIRGYNEKLFF.